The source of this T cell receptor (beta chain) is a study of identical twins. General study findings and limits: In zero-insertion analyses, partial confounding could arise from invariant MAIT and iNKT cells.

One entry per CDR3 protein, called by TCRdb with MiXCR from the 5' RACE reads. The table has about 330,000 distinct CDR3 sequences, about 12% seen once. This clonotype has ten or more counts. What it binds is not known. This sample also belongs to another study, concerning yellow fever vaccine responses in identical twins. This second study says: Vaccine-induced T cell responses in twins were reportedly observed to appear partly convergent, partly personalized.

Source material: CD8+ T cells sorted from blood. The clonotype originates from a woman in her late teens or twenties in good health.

Written as DNA, the CDR3 is TGTGCCAGCAGCGCCGGAGGGGGAACTGGCTACACCTTC. Encoded protein: CASSAGGGTGYTF. The rearrangement links TRBV7-9 to TRBJ1-2; D possibly corresponds to TRBD1 (6 bases). Between the trimmed V and J ends, which lost 5 bases and 7 bases, there was a span of 14 bases. The germline CDR1 and CDR2 sequences are SEHNR and FQNEAQ (reference sequence). The CDR3 runs to 13 residues.